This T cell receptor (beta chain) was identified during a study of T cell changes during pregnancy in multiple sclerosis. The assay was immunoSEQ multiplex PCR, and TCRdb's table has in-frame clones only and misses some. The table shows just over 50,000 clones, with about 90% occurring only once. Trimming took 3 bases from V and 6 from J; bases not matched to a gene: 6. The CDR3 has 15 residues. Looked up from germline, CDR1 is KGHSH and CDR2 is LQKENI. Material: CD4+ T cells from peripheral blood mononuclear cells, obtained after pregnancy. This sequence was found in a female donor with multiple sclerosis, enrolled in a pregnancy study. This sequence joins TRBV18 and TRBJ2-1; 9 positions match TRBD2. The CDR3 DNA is TGTGCCAGCTCACCCTCTAGCGGGAACTTCAATGAGCAGTTCTTC. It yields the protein CASSPSSGNFNEQFF.